This record covers a single T cell receptor beta chain. The CDR3 sequence is 15 residues long. Germline CDR1 SGHNT, CDR2 YYREEE (reference sequence). After removal of 2 bases from V and 7 bases from J, the junction contained 8 bases not matched to a gene. The data are from a study of blood T cell repertoires in COVID-19. Study information: Nucleic acid was either cDNA or gDNA, and it came from T cells, B-cell-depleted T cells, or PBMCs.

Per the authors' pipeline: The authors estimated nucleated cell counts from reference gene primer amplification. Method: immunoSEQ multiplex PCR; TCRdb's copy keeps in-frame clones and lacks some. For V, J and clone size, that table is used; D and trimming come from the DNA. The table shows 65,000 to 80,000 clones, with roughly four fifths occurring only once. This chain links TRBV5-4 with TRBJ1-4; 7 bases are shared with TRBD1. The TCR originated in a man between 50 and 59 years old with acute or convalescent COVID-19. Material: peripheral blood. This chain's CDR3 is CASSFQGVSGEKLFF. The CDR3 coding sequence is TGTGCCAGCAGCTTCCAGGGGGTGAGCGGTGAAAAACTGTTTTTT. Complete variable domain (other parts from reference TRBV5-4 and TRBJ1-4): ETGVTQSPTHLIKTRGQQVTLRCSSQSGHNTVSWYQQALGQGPQFIFQYYREEENGRGNFPPRFSGLQFPNYSSELNVNALELDDSALYLCASSFQGVSGEKLFFGSGTQLSVL.